The next 21 T cell receptor beta chains were all read from a single sample in a study of lymphopenia after photon versus proton radiotherapy. Profiled with immunoSEQ multiplex PCR; TCRdb holds only in-frame clones, not every one. The sample lists roughly 150,000 clones; roughly nine tenths were seen once. The sequences come from peripheral blood, collected from a patient treated with photon-based radiotherapy. The receptors come from a man aged 50 or older with gastric cancer.

In DNA, the CDR3 is TGTGCCAGCAGTGAAGCTTCCGGACTAGATGCAGATACGCAGTATTTT. Translated: CASSEASGLDADTQYF. The chain has TRBV2 and TRBJ2-3; 7 bases are shared with TRBD2. Per germline, CDR1 SNHLY and CDR2 FYNNEI. V was pared by 0 bases and J by 4 bases, with 7 bases of the junction left unmatched. CDR3 size: 16 residues.

V and J are TRBV5-4 and TRBJ2-3; possibly TRBD1 for D (5 bases). Germline CDR1 is SGHNT and CDR2 is YYREEE (reference sequence). Trimming removed 2 bases at V and 1 base at J, with 8 bases between. CDR3 length: 14 residues. The CDR3: CASSLPGRTDTQYF. As DNA, the CDR3 is TGTGCCAGCAGCTTACCAGGGCGCACAGATACGCAGTATTTT.

The rearrangement joins TRBV2 to TRBJ1-5; weak D call: TRBD1 (5 bases). Deletions cut 2 bases from V and 6 bases from J, with 11 bases between. CDR3 size: 14 residues. CDR1 SNHLY and CDR2 FYNNEI come from the germline V gene. The CDR3 region is CASSETRVSQPQHF. As DNA, the CDR3 is TGTGCCAGCAGTGAAACCAGGGTGAGTCAGCCCCAGCATTTT.

The rearrangement joins TRBV30 to TRBJ2-7; 9 bases are shared with TRBD1. With V trimmed by 2 bases and J by 5 bases, 10 bases remained unmatched. Germline assignment: CDR1 GTSNPN and CDR2 SVGIG (reference sequence). CDR3 length: 15 residues. CDR3 sequence reads: CAWSPLDRGGNEQYF. CDR3 sequence (DNA): TGTGCCTGGAGTCCCCTGGACAGGGGAGGGAACGAGCAGTACTTC.

This clone has more than one count but fewer than ten. The V and J genes are TRBV7-8 and TRBJ1-5, with D perhaps TRBD1 (5 bases). The germline CDR1 and CDR2 sequences are SGHVS and FQNEAQ. The CDR3 totals 14 residues. V was trimmed by 6 bases and J by 7 bases, leaving 16 bases between them. CDR3: CASRAEGSGQPQHF. The CDR3 coding sequence is TGTGCCAGCAGGGCTGAGGGGTCAGGACAGCCCCAGCATTTT.

The chain combines TRBV11-2 with TRBJ2-7, with TRBD1 identical over 9 bases. Germline V lookup: CDR1 SGHAT, CDR2 FQNNGV. CDR3 length equals 13 residues. The trim removed 3 bases at V and 4 bases at J, leaving 1 base unmatched. The CDR3, as DNA: TGTGCCAGCAGCTTTGGACAGGGGTACGAGCAGTACTTC. The encoded protein is CASSFGQGYEQYF. Variable domain in full (rest from reference TRBV11-2 and TRBJ2-7): EAGVAQSPRYKIIEKRQSVAFWCNPISGHATLYWYQQILGQGPKLLIQFQNNGVVDDSQLPKDRFSAERLKGVDSTLKIQPAKLEDSAVYLCASSFGQGYEQYFGPGTRLTVT.

This clone showed up just once. The rearrangement links TRBV19 to TRBJ1-2, with TRBD1 as a possible D gene (6 bases). Germline-derived CDR1 and CDR2 are LNHDA and SQIVND (reference sequence). Trimming left V 3 bases short and J 4 bases short, with 15 bases between. The CDR3 contains 15 residues. CDR3 loop: CASSMADSLTYGYTF. DNA for the CDR3: TGTGCCAGTAGTATGGCGGACAGCCTGACCTATGGCTACACCTTC.

This sequence joins TRBV5-1 and TRBJ2-5; TRBD1 matches at 8 bases. Germline trimming cut 4 bases from V and 6 bases from J; bases unmatched to any gene: 11. The CDR3 contains 15 residues. Germline CDR1 SGHRS, CDR2 YFSETQ. CDR3 loop: CASSLDRAAGQTQYF. CDR3 sequence (DNA): TGCGCCAGCAGCCTGGACAGGGCGGCGGGGCAGACCCAGTACTTC. Variable domain in full (rest from reference TRBV5-1 and TRBJ2-5): KAGVTQTPRYLIKTRGQQVTLSCSPISGHRSVSWYQQTPGQGLQFLFEYFSETQRNKGNFPGRFSGRQFSNSRSEMNVSTLELGDSALYLCASSLDRAAGQTQYFGPGTRLLVL.

This chain joins TRBV27 and TRBJ1-2; 8 bases align to TRBD1. The CDR3 length is 13 residues. Germline V gene lookup returns CDR1 MNHEY and CDR2 SMNVEV (reference sequence). J lost 7 bases, V lost 5 bases, and 6 bases had no gene match. CDR3 region: CASSLLGQGGYTF. For the CDR3, the DNA is TGTGCCAGCAGTCTGCTAGGACAGGGTGGCTACACCTTC.

This rearrangement joins TRBV5-1 to TRBJ2-1; TRBD2 matches 11 bases. The CDR3 has 15 amino acids. CDR1 and CDR2 (germline): SGHRS, YFSETQ. Trimming took 0 bases from V and 9 from J; bases not matched to a gene: 5. CDR3: CASSLGSGRATEQFF. The CDR3 DNA follows: TGCGCCAGCAGCTTGGGTAGCGGGAGGGCCACTGAGCAGTTCTTC.

The J gene is TRBJ1-1, the V gene TRBV4-2, with D perhaps matching TRBD1 (6 bases). The V gene's germline CDR1 is LGHNA and CDR2 YNFKEQ. The CDR3 totals 14 residues. Trimming took off 3 bases at V and 3 bases at J, with 11 bases between the two ends. Here the CDR3 reads CASSHESGDTEAFF. CDR3 bases: TGTGCCAGCAGCCACGAATCAGGGGACACTGAAGCTTTCTTT.

The chain employs TRBV5-4 and TRBJ2-1, with D perhaps matching TRBD1 or TRBD2 (5 bases each). V lost 2 bases and J 6 bases, leaving 15 bases between the germline ends. CDR1 SGHNT and CDR2 YYREEE come from the germline V gene (reference sequence). The CDR3 is 15 residues long. CDR3 amino acids: CASSLKGTRSNEQFF. CDR3 in DNA: TGTGCCAGCAGCTTAAAAGGGACCCGCTCCAATGAGCAGTTCTTC.

This clone was seen only a few times. The rearrangement uses TRBV20-1 and TRBJ2-2; no definite D call. This CDR3 spans 10 amino acids. V gave up 8 bases and J gave up 2 bases, with 3 bases separating them. Germline values: CDR1 DFQATT, CDR2 SNEGSKA (reference sequence). The DNA for the CDR3 is TGCAGTTCAAACACCGGGGAGCTGTTTTTT. It is translated as CSSNTGELFF.

The V call is TRBV5-4, the J call TRBJ2-3; tentative D call: TRBD2 (6 bases). The CDR3 sequence is 13 residues long. Germline V gene data show CDR1 as SGHNT and CDR2 as YYREEE (reference sequence). Trimming removed 4 bases at V and 4 bases at J, with 10 bases between. The CDR3 protein is CASSPSGADTQYF. As DNA, the CDR3 is TGTGCCAGCAGCCCCTCGGGGGCAGATACGCAGTATTTT.

This clone was detected once. The chain recombines TRBV6-5 with TRBJ1-2, with unresolved D. CDR1 and CDR2 from the germline V gene are MNHEY and SVGAGI. V lost 0 bases and J lost 7, with 9 bases in between. This CDR3 has 13 residues. CDR3 region: CASSYSSRSGYTF. CDR3 DNA sequence: TGTGCCAGCAGTTACTCTTCGCGGAGTGGCTACACCTTC.

The chain links TRBV30 to TRBJ2-5; D assignment may be TRBD1 or TRBD2 (6 bases each). Germline V gene data show CDR1 as GTSNPN and CDR2 as SVGIG (reference sequence). This CDR3 is 15 amino acids long. V was shortened by 3 bases and J by 1 base, with 15 bases between the two germline ends. The DNA for the CDR3 is TGTGCCTGGAGGGAGGGACATCGGCTCCAAGAGACCCAGTACTTC. Its translation: CAWREGHRLQETQYF.

The chain combines TRBV2 with TRBJ2-7; D gene uncertain. The CDR3 contains 11 residues. From germline, CDR1 is SNHLY and CDR2 FYNNEI. Trimming took off 2 bases at V and 11 bases at J, with 10 bases between the two ends. CDR3 region: CASSEYQWEYF. As DNA, the CDR3 is TGTGCCAGCAGTGAATATCAATGGGAGTACTTC. Together with reference TRBV2 and TRBJ2-7, the CDR3 gives the full variable domain: EPEVTQTPSHQVTQMGQEVILRCVPISNHLYFYWYRQILGQKVEFLVSFYNNEISEKSEIFDDQFSVERPDGSNFTLKIRSTKLEDSAMYFCASSEYQWEYFGPGTRLTVT.

This clone was seen a few times. This chain joins TRBV28 and TRBJ1-4, with 8 bases matching TRBD1. The CDR3 length is 12 residues. From germline, CDR1 is MDHEN and CDR2 SYDVKM. The J segment lost 6 bases and the V segment lost 7 bases, leaving 1 base of the junction unmatched. DNA for the CDR3: TGTGCCAGCACGACAGGGGATGAAAAACTGTTTTTT. Translated, it gives CASTTGDEKLFF.

The rearrangement joins TRBV15 to TRBJ2-7; D is undetermined. The CDR3 extends over 13 amino acids. V dropped 1 base and J dropped 3 bases, with 7 bases sitting between them. Germline V CDR1 and CDR2: LNHNV, YYDKDF (reference sequence). The CDR3 DNA reads as TGTGCCACCAGCAGAGCAGATGACTACGAGCAGTACTTC. The encoded protein is CATSRADDYEQYF.

This clone was picked up one time. The rearrangement joins TRBV7-9 to TRBJ2-7; 15 bases line up with TRBD2. The junction had 1 base not matched to a gene; V was cut back by 8 bases and J by 5 bases. CDR1 SEHNR and CDR2 FQNEAQ come from the germline V gene (reference sequence). The CDR3 contains 13 residues. In nucleotides, the CDR3 is TGTGCCAGCGGACTAGCGGGAGGGAACGAGCAGTACTTC. This encodes CASGLAGGNEQYF.

Worth noting for this clone: At one boundary the junction diverges from the germline segment, which might be a read error. The rearrangement uses TRBV10-3 and TRBJ1-2; possibly TRBD1 for D (5 bases). The CDR3 sequence is 15 residues long. The germline V gene has CDR1 ENHRY and CDR2 SYGVKD. CDR3 in DNA: TGTGCCATCAGAGAGTCGGGACGGAATAACTATGGCTACACCTTC. Protein product: CAIRESGRNNYGYTF.